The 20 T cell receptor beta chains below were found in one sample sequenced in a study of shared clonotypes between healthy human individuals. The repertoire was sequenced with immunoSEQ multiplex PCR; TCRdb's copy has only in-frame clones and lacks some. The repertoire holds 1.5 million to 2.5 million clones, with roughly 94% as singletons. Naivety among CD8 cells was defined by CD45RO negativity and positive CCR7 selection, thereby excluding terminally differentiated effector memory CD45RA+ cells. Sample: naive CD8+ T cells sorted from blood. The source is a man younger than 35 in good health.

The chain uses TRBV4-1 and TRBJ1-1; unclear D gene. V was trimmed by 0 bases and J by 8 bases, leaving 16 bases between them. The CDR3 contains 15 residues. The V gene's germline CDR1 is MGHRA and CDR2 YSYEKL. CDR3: CASSQEPRVGREAFF. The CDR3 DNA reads TGCGCCAGCAGCCAAGAACCACGCGTAGGCAGGGAAGCTTTCTTT.

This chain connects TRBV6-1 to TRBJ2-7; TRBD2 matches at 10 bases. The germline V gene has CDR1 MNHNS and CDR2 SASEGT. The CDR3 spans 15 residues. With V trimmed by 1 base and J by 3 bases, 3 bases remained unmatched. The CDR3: CASSEGPSGGYEQYF. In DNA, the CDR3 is TGTGCCAGCAGTGAAGGGCCTAGCGGGGGCTACGAGCAGTACTTC.

The CDR3 reads CASSQITGQETQYF. CDR3 DNA: TGTGCCAGCAGCCAGATCACGGGTCAAGAGACCCAGTACTTC. The chain links TRBV5-6 to TRBJ2-5; no clear D gene. Trimming pared 4 bases from V and 2 bases from J, leaving 12 bases between. Germline values: CDR1 SGHDT, CDR2 YYEEEE. CDR3 length: 14 residues.

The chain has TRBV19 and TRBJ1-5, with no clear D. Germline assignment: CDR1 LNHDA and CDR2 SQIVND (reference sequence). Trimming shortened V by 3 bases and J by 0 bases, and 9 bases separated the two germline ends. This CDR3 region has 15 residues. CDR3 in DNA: TGTGCCAGTAGTATTTTCCAGTATAGCAATCAGCCCCAGCATTTT. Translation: CASSIFQYSNQPQHF.

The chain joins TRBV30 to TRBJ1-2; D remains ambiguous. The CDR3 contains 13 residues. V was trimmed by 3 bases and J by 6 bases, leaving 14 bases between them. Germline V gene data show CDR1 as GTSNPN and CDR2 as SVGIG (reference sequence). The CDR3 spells CAWSQGGSDGYTF. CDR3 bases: TGTGCCTGGAGCCAAGGAGGGTCTGATGGCTACACCTTC.

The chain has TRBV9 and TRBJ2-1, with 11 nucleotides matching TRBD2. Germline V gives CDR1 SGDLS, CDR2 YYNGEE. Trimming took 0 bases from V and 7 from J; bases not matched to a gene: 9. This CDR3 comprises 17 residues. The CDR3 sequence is CASSVGTVAGGPNEQFF. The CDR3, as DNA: TGTGCCAGCAGCGTAGGTACAGTAGCGGGGGGGCCGAATGAGCAGTTCTTC.

CDR3 DNA: TGCGCCAGCAGCCCCTGGGGCGGGGGGGCCGCTGAGCAGTTCTTC. Translation gives CASSPWGGGAAEQFF. The chain has TRBV5-1 and TRBJ2-1; 9 bases are a match to TRBD2. The CDR3 contains 15 residues. The ends lost 4 bases at V and 9 bases at J; junction bases unmatched: 11. CDR1 is SGHRS, CDR2 YFSETQ, per germline.

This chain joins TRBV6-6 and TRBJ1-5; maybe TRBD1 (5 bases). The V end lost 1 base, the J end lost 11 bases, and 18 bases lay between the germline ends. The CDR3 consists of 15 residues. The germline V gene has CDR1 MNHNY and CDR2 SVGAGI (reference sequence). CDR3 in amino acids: CASSYFSGTATTQHF. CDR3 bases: TGTGCCAGCAGTTACTTTTCCGGGACGGCAACAACCCAGCATTTT.

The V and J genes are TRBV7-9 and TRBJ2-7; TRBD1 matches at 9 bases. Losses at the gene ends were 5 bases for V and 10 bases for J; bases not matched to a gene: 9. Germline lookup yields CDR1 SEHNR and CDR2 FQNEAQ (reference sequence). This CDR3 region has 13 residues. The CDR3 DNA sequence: TGTGCCAGCAGCCCACAGGGGGCTAAAATCCAGTACTTC. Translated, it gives CASSPQGAKIQYF.

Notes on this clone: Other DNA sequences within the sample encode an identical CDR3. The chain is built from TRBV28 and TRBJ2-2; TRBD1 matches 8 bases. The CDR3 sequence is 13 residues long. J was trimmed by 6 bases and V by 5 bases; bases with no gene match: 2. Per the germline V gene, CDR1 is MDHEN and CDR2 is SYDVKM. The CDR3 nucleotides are TGTGCCAGCAGTCCACAGGGGGCCGGGGAGCTGTTTTTT. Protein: CASSPQGAGELFF. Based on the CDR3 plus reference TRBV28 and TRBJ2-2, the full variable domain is DVKVTQSSRYLVKRTGEKVFLECVQDMDHENMFWYRQDPGLGLRLIYFSYDVKMKEKGDIPEGYSVSREKKERFSLILESASTNQTSMYLCASSPQGAGELFFGEGSRLTVL.

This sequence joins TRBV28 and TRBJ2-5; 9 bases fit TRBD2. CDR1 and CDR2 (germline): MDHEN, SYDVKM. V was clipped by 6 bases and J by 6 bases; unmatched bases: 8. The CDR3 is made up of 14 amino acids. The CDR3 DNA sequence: TGTGCCAGCAGCTTAGGGACTAGCAGGCAGACCCAGTACTTC. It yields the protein CASSLGTSRQTQYF.

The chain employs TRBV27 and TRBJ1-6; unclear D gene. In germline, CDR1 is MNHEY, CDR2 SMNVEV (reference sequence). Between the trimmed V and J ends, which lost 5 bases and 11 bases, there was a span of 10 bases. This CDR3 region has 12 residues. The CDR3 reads CASSLTDAPLHF. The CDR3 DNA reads TGTGCCAGCAGTCTCACCGATGCACCCCTCCACTTT.

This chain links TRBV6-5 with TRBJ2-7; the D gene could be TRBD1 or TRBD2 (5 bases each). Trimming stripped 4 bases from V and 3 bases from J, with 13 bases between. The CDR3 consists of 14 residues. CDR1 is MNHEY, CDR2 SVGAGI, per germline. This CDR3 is CASSSGTVRYEQYF. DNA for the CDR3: TGTGCCAGCAGTTCCGGGACGGTCCGCTACGAGCAGTACTTC.

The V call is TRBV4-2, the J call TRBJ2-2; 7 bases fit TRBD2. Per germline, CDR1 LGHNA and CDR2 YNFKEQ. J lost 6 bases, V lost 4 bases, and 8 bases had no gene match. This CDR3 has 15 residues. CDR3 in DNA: TGTGCCAGCAGCCGACTGCTAGCGGCGGCCGGGGAGCTGTTTTTT. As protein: CASSRLLAAAGELFF.

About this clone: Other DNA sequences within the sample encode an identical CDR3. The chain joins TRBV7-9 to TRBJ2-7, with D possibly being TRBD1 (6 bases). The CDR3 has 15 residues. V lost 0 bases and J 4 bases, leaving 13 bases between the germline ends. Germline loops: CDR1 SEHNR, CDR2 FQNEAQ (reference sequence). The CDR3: CASSLATGTYYEQYF. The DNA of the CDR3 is TGTGCCAGCAGCTTAGCAACCGGGACATATTACGAGCAGTACTTC.

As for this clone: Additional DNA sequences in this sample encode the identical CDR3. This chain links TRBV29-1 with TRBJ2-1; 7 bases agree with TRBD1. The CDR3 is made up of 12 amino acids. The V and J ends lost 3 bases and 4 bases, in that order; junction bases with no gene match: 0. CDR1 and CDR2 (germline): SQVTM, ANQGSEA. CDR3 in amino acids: CSVDRGYNEQFF. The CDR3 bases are TGCAGCGTTGACAGGGGGTACAATGAGCAGTTCTTC.

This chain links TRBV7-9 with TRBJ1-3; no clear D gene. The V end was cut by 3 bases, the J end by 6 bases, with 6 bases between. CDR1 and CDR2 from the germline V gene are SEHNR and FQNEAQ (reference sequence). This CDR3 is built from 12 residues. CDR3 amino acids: CASSFGVNTIYF. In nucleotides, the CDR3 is TGTGCCAGCAGCTTTGGGGTAAACACCATATATTTT.

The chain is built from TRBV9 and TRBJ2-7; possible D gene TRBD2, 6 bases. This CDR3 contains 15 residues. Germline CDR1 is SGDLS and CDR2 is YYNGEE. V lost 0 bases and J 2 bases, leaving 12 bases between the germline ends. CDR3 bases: TGTGCCAGCAGCGTAGGGGCTAGCGACGCCTACGAGCAGTACTTC. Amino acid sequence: CASSVGASDAYEQYF.

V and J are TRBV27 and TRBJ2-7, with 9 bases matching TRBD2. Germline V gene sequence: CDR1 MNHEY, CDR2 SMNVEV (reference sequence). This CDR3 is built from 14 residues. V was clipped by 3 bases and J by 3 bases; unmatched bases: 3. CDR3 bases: TGTGCCAGCAGTTTTAGCGGGAGTCGCTACGAGCAGTACTTC. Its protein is CASSFSGSRYEQYF.

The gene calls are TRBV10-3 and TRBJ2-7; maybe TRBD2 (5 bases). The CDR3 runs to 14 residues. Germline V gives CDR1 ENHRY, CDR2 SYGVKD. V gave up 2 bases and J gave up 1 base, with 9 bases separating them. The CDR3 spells CAISEPADSYEQYF. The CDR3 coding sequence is TGTGCCATCAGTGAGCCAGCGGATTCCTACGAGCAGTACTTC.